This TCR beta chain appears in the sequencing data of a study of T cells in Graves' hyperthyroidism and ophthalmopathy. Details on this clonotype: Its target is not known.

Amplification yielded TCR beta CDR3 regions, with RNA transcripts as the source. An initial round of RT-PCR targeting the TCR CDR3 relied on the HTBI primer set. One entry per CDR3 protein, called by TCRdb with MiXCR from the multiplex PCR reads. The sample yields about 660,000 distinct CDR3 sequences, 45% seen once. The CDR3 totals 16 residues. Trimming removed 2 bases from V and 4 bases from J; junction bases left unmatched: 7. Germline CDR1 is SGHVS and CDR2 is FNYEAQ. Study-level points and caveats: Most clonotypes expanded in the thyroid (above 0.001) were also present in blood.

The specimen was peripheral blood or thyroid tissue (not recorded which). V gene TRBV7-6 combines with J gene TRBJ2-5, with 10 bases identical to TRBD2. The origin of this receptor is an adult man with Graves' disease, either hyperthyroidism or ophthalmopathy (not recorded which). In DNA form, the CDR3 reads TGTGCCAGCAGCTTATTTCCGGCTAGCGGGGGAGAGACCCAGTACTTC. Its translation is CASSLFPASGGETQYF.